Listed below are T cell receptor beta chains from one sample, sequenced in a study of CD8 T cells in ankylosing spondylitis. TCRdb reprocessed the 5' RACE reads with MiXCR, giving one entry per CDR3 protein. In the table there are a few hundred thousand distinct CDR3 sequences, about 13% of which are singletons. Source material: blood, either unsorted or a sorted T cell fraction (not recorded which). The receptors come from a male donor with ankylosing spondylitis. CDR3s leave out the opening cysteine and the closing phenylalanine or tryptophan. The order of the fields is clone size, D gene, J gene, V gene, CDR3 protein. The D gene is left open where the match is weak. Size is omitted from some rows. Given values are once, few, many or a class for expanded clones.

clone size: few
D gene: NA
J gene: TRBJ2-5
V gene: TRBV5-1
CDR3 protein: ASSLNGRGEETQY

clone size: few
D gene: NA
J gene: TRBJ1-1
V gene: TRBV12-3/TRBV12-4
CDR3 protein: ASSFPGDLTEAF

clone size: few
D gene: NA
J gene: TRBJ2-1
V gene: TRBV9
CDR3 protein: ASSVADNYNEQF

clone size: few
D gene: NA
J gene: TRBJ2-4
V gene: TRBV29-1
CDR3 protein: SVTDVYSAKNIQY

clone size: NA
D gene: NA
J gene: TRBJ2-7
V gene: TRBV7-9
CDR3 protein: ASSFQGTPLVAEQY

clone size: NA
D gene: NA
J gene: TRBJ1-4
V gene: TRBV7-8
CDR3 protein: ASSQQDNEKLF

clone size: many
D gene: NA
J gene: TRBJ1-5
V gene: TRBV6-2/TRBV6-3
CDR3 protein: ASSYTGGWYQPQH

clone size: NA
D gene: TRBD1
J gene: TRBJ2-7
V gene: TRBV15
CDR3 protein: ATSRDRTGPAKIVYEQY

clone size: few
D gene: NA
J gene: TRBJ2-5
V gene: TRBV5-1
CDR3 protein: ASSLRVEQETQY

clone size: NA
D gene: NA
J gene: TRBJ1-1
V gene: TRBV6-1
CDR3 protein: ASSPLIGAEAF

clone size: NA
D gene: NA
J gene: TRBJ2-1
V gene: TRBV14
CDR3 protein: ASSQVKGMGNNEQF

clone size: few
D gene: TRBD1
J gene: TRBJ1-1
V gene: TRBV20-1
CDR3 protein: SAAEGARGTEAF

clone size: NA
D gene: NA
J gene: TRBJ2-1
V gene: TRBV24-1
CDR3 protein: ATSGTNNEQF

clone size: few
D gene: NA
J gene: TRBJ1-1
V gene: TRBV20-1
CDR3 protein: SASPITVRNTEAF

clone size: many
D gene: NA
J gene: TRBJ2-7
V gene: TRBV30
CDR3 protein: AWSNGQTPYEQY

clone size: few
D gene: TRBD1
J gene: TRBJ1-2
V gene: TRBV5-1
CDR3 protein: ASSPRQGAILYGYT

clone size: many
D gene: NA
J gene: TRBJ2-3
V gene: TRBV20-1
CDR3 protein: SAPRSGDTDTQY

clone size: few
D gene: NA
J gene: TRBJ2-1
V gene: TRBV7-8
CDR3 protein: ATLPRDHSYNEQF

clone size: NA
D gene: TRBD2
J gene: TRBJ2-5
V gene: TRBV3-1
CDR3 protein: ASSQEGRTSGRKTQY

clone size: few
D gene: NA
J gene: TRBJ1-2
V gene: TRBV7-2
CDR3 protein: ASSLEAPGGYGYT

clone size: many
D gene: NA
J gene: TRBJ2-7
V gene: TRBV25-1
CDR3 protein: ASSRGYEQY

clone size: few
D gene: NA
J gene: TRBJ2-1
V gene: TRBV28
CDR3 protein: ASSLTQTYNEQF

clone size: many
D gene: NA
J gene: TRBJ1-1
V gene: TRBV25-1
CDR3 protein: ASSFTGSGTEAF

clone size: NA
D gene: NA
J gene: TRBJ2-1
V gene: TRBV5-8
CDR3 protein: ASSLLNYNEQF

clone size: NA
D gene: NA
J gene: TRBJ1-1
V gene: TRBV7-2
CDR3 protein: ASSSYIIAEAF

clone size: many
D gene: NA
J gene: TRBJ2-1
V gene: TRBV5-1
CDR3 protein: ASSLISVNNEQF

clone size: many
D gene: NA
J gene: TRBJ2-1
V gene: TRBV29-1
CDR3 protein: SVEEKSGSYNEQF

clone size: few
D gene: NA
J gene: TRBJ2-2
V gene: TRBV7-9
CDR3 protein: ASSIGGVGELF

clone size: few
D gene: TRBD2
J gene: TRBJ2-1
V gene: TRBV2
CDR3 protein: ASSEAETGTSGMHNEQF

clone size: few
D gene: NA
J gene: TRBJ2-1
V gene: TRBV5-1
CDR3 protein: ASSLGDALSGQF

clone size: few
D gene: NA
J gene: TRBJ2-6
V gene: TRBV6-5
CDR3 protein: ASSYSNSGANVLT

clone size: few
D gene: TRBD1
J gene: TRBJ1-1
V gene: TRBV7-9
CDR3 protein: ASSVTGGRGAF

clone size: NA
D gene: NA
J gene: TRBJ2-2
V gene: TRBV27
CDR3 protein: ASRSPAFTGELF

clone size: many
D gene: TRBD1
J gene: TRBJ1-1
V gene: TRBV5-1
CDR3 protein: ASSSTGGPPEAF